A single sample is the source of the 22 T cell receptor beta chains below, sequenced in a study of control samples from healthy donors and cancer patients. TCRdb's table, derived via immunoSEQ multiplex PCR, lists solely in-frame clones and lacks some. The data show 98,000 or so clones, with roughly 83% seen just once and roughly a tenth held by the top ten. Material: blood. All receptors come from a woman aged 25-40 years in good health.

CDR3 DNA: TGTGCCAGCAGTGAAGCTCCGGCTAGCCTAGAGACCCAGTACTTC. Amino acids: CASSEAPASLETQYF. The J gene is TRBJ2-5, the V gene TRBV2; TRBD2 is a possible D gene (5 bases). The CDR3 runs to 15 residues. Germline CDR1 is SNHLY and CDR2 is FYNNEI. The V end was cut by 0 bases, the J end by 4 bases, with 12 bases between.

The chain uses TRBV9 and TRBJ2-2; a weak D match, TRBD1 (6 bases). The V gene lost 4 bases and the J gene lost 1 base, with 14 bases spanning the gap. Germline V CDR1 and CDR2: SGDLS, YYNGEE. This CDR3 is built from 16 residues. CDR3 DNA sequence: TGTGCCAGCAGCCTATCGAGGGGGTTGAACACCGGGGAGCTGTTTTTT. Protein sequence: CASSLSRGLNTGELFF.

The V and J genes are TRBV4-1 and TRBJ2-5; TRBD1 matches at 8 bases. In germline, CDR1 is MGHRA, CDR2 YSYEKL. Losses at the gene ends were 2 bases for V and 4 bases for J; bases not matched to a gene: 6. This CDR3 region has 15 residues. The CDR3 DNA is TGCGCCAGCAGCCAACCAGGGGGCCTGGTAGAGACCCAGTACTTC. Its protein is CASSQPGGLVETQYF.

This clone has a single count. The rearrangement uses TRBV18 and TRBJ1-2; D gene ambiguous. The CDR3 runs to 13 residues. V was pared by 3 bases and J by 2 bases, with 7 bases between. CDR1 is KGHSH, CDR2 LQKENI, per germline. CDR3 in DNA: TGTGCCAGCTCACCGGATCAGAACTATGGCTACACCTTC. Its translation: CASSPDQNYGYTF.

V usage is TRBV5-4 and J usage is TRBJ2-2; maybe TRBD2 (5 bases). The germline V and J ends were trimmed by 3 bases and 3 bases, with 9 bases remaining between them. The CDR3 contains 14 residues. Germline CDR1 is SGHNT and CDR2 is YYREEE (reference sequence). The CDR3 nucleotides are TGTGCCAGCAGCTCAATCGGGGACACCGGGGAGCTGTTTTTT. Its protein product is CASSSIGDTGELFF. The complete variable domain, with remaining parts taken from reference TRBV5-4 and TRBJ2-2, reads ETGVTQSPTHLIKTRGQQVTLRCSSQSGHNTVSWYQQALGQGPQFIFQYYREEENGRGNFPPRFSGLQFPNYSSELNVNALELDDSALYLCASSSIGDTGELFFGEGSRLTVL.

The V call is TRBV19, the J call TRBJ2-7; D possibly corresponds to TRBD1 (6 bases). V lost 4 bases, J lost 6 bases, and 13 bases lay in between. Germline CDR1 LNHDA, CDR2 SQIVND (reference sequence). The CDR3 is made up of 13 amino acids. The CDR3 nucleotides read TGTGCCAGTAGTAATCAACTACAGGGCGAGCAGTACTTC. This translates into CASSNQLQGEQYF.

This clone has more than one count but fewer than ten. The CDR3 here is CASSLSEGRTEAFF. As DNA, the CDR3 is TGCGCCAGCAGCTTGTCGGAGGGGCGCACTGAAGCTTTCTTT. The chain couples TRBV5-1 to TRBJ1-1; weak D call: TRBD1 (5 bases). The germline V gene encodes CDR1 SGHRS and CDR2 YFSETQ. This CDR3 spans 14 amino acids. Trimming left V 1 base short and J 4 bases short, with 11 bases between.

This chain uses TRBV5-1 with TRBJ1-2, with a possible D match to TRBD1 (5 bases). This CDR3 has 13 amino acids. Per germline, CDR1 SGHRS and CDR2 YFSETQ. V was pared by 4 bases and J by 2 bases, with 9 bases between. In DNA form, the CDR3 reads TGCGCCAGCAGCGGGACGTCAAACTATGGCTACACCTTC. Its protein is CASSGTSNYGYTF.

The J gene is TRBJ1-1, the V gene TRBV5-1, with D maybe TRBD1 (6 bases). The CDR3 has 15 residues. Germline V gene sequence: CDR1 SGHRS, CDR2 YFSETQ. The V and J ends lost 5 bases and 1 base respectively, with 15 bases between them. CDR3 residues: CASRPGTITNTEAFF. The CDR3 DNA reads TGCGCCAGCAGGCCCGGGACAATAACGAACACTGAAGCTTTCTTT.

The rearrangement joins TRBV6-2 or TRBV6-3 to TRBJ2-7; weak D call: TRBD1 (6 bases). The CDR3 has 12 amino acids. Between the trimmed V and J ends, which lost 5 bases and 4 bases, there was a span of 9 bases. CDR1 is MNHEY, CDR2 SVGEGT, per germline. The CDR3 DNA reads as TGTGCCAGCAGTCTACAGGGATACGAGCAGTACTTC. It specifies CASSLQGYEQYF.

This clone was seen a single time. The chain links TRBV3-1 (or the pseudogene TRBV3-2) to TRBJ1-2; perhaps TRBD1 as D (5 bases). The CDR3 runs 13 residues. The V end lost 5 bases, the J end lost 7 bases, and 14 bases lay between the germline ends. The germline V gene has CDR1 LGHDT and CDR2 YNNKEL (reference sequence). The CDR3 nucleotides read TGTGCCAGCAGCTATACCGGGACGTCTGGCTACACCTTC. Residues: CASSYTGTSGYTF.

The chain uses TRBV2 and TRBJ2-3, with D tentatively TRBD1 (6 bases). This CDR3 region has 14 residues. Trimming removed 7 bases at V and 2 bases at J, with 13 bases between. The germline V gene has CDR1 SNHLY and CDR2 FYNNEI. The CDR3 reads CASTSQGITDTQYF. CDR3 coding DNA: TGTGCCAGCACCTCGCAGGGGATCACAGATACGCAGTATTTT.

This clone was seen a single time. The V gene is TRBV18, the J gene TRBJ1-4; D gene uncertain. The germline V gene encodes CDR1 KGHSH and CDR2 LQKENI. Trimming shortened V by 2 bases and J by 7 bases, and 11 bases separated the two germline ends. The CDR3 length is 14 residues. The CDR3 DNA follows: TGTGCCAGCTCACCAAGGGCAGGCAGTGAAAAACTGTTTTTT. Translation gives CASSPRAGSEKLFF.

This clone came up once. The genes are TRBV11-2 and TRBJ1-6, with TRBD1 as a possible D gene (6 bases). Trimming pared 5 bases from V and 10 bases from J, leaving 30 bases between. The CDR3 has 19 amino acids. In germline, CDR1 is SGHAT, CDR2 FQNNGV. CDR3 in DNA: TGTGCCAGCAGCCTAAGGGTCGTTTCAGGGGTCCCCGGGGGGTCACCCCTCCACTTT. Its translation is CASSLRVVSGVPGGSPLHF. Drawing the rest from reference TRBV11-2 and TRBJ1-6, the complete variable domain is EAGVAQSPRYKIIEKRQSVAFWCNPISGHATLYWYQQILGQGPKLLIQFQNNGVVDDSQLPKDRFSAERLKGVDSTLKIQPAKLEDSAVYLCASSLRVVSGVPGGSPLHFGNGTRLTVT.

Only one count was recorded for this clone. The chain employs TRBV10-1 and TRBJ2-3, with D tentatively TRBD2 (5 bases). V was trimmed by 2 bases and J by 4 bases, leaving 13 bases between them. From germline, CDR1 is WNHNN and CDR2 SYGVQD (reference sequence). This CDR3 has 15 amino acids. Written as DNA, the CDR3 is TGCGCCAGCAGTGAGGGAGCACTCGGGGCAGATACGCAGTATTTT. Translation gives CASSEGALGADTQYF.

V gene TRBV4-3 combines with J gene TRBJ1-3, with D uncertain. The CDR3 spans 14 residues. Trimming pared 4 bases from V and 2 bases from J, leaving 9 bases between. Germline V gene lookup returns CDR1 LGHNA and CDR2 YSLEER. CDR3 sequence: CASSPSGAGNTIYF. The DNA of the CDR3 is TGCGCCAGCAGCCCGAGCGGGGCTGGAAACACCATATATTTT.

This clone was observed once. The chain joins TRBV5-4 to TRBJ2-3; D is perhaps TRBD1 (6 bases). Germline CDR1 is SGHNT and CDR2 is YYREEE (reference sequence). V was clipped by 2 bases and J by 4 bases, with 11 bases between them. The CDR3 is 14 residues long. CDR3 amino acids: CASSLQGAPDTQYF. CDR3 bases: TGTGCCAGCAGCTTACAGGGCGCACCAGATACGCAGTATTTT.

The chain combines TRBV9 with TRBJ2-3, with D unclear. Deletions cut 0 bases from V and 2 bases from J, with 7 bases between. This CDR3 contains 14 residues. The V gene's germline CDR1 is SGDLS and CDR2 YYNGEE. The CDR3 nucleotides are TGTGCCAGCAGCGTAGGATTCGACACAGATACGCAGTATTTT. Protein sequence: CASSVGFDTDTQYF.

V and J are TRBV12-3 or TRBV12-4 and TRBJ1-2; D gene uncertain. V gave up 6 bases and J gave up 4 bases, with 6 bases separating them. The CDR3 contains 11 residues. The CDR3 loop is CASRGSYGYTF. Written as DNA, the CDR3 is TGTGCCAGCAGGGGGAGCTATGGCTACACCTTC.

The gene calls are TRBV5-4 and TRBJ2-3, with no clear D. Germline assignment: CDR1 SGHNT and CDR2 YYREEE (reference sequence). Trimming took off 3 bases at V and 1 base at J, with 12 bases between the two ends. The CDR3 spans 15 residues. The CDR3 is CASSSALQGTDTQYF. The CDR3 DNA reads as TGTGCCAGCAGCTCAGCCCTCCAAGGCACAGATACGCAGTATTTT.

This clone was observed a single time. The CDR3 DNA reads TGTGCCAGCTCACGCACAGATTACGAGCAGTACTTC. This translates into CASSRTDYEQYF. J is TRBJ2-7 and V is TRBV18, with unresolved D. V was trimmed by 4 bases and J by 4 bases, leaving 8 bases between them. CDR3 length: 12 amino acids. CDR1 and CDR2 from the germline V gene are KGHSH and LQKENI.

V gene TRBV10-1 combines with J gene TRBJ2-1, with D possibly TRBD2 on 7 matching bases. V lost 5 bases to trimming and J lost 7 bases, with 18 bases between them. This CDR3 comprises 15 residues. Germline lookup yields CDR1 WNHNN and CDR2 SYGVQD (reference sequence). The chain's CDR3 is CASSPLGGGKNEQFF. The CDR3 nucleotides read TGCGCCAGCAGTCCCCTGGGGGGGGGCAAGAATGAGCAGTTCTTC.